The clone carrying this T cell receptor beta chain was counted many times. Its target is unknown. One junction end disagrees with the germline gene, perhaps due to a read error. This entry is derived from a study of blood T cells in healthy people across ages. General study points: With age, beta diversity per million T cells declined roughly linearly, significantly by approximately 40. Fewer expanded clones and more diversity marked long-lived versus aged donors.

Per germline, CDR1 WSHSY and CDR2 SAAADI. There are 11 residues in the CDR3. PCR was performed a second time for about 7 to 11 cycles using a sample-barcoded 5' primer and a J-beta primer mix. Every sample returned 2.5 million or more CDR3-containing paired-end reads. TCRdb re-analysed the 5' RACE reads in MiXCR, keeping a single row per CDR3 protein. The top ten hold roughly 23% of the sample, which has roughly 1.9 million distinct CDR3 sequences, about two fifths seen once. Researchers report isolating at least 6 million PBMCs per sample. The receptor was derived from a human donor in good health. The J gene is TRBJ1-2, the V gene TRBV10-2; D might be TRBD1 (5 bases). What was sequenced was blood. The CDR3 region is CASSDSYGYTF. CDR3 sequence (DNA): TGTGCCAGCAGTGACAGCTATGGCTACACCTTC.